The T cell receptor beta chain described here comes from a study of blood T cell repertoires in COVID-19. Sequencing used immunoSEQ multiplex PCR; TCRdb keeps in-frame clones, though not all of them. The sample consists of roughly 280,000 clones, 85% to 90% of them appearing once. This CDR3 is 16 amino acids long. The sequence was obtained from a woman under 30 who had recovered from COVID-19. The chain is built from TRBV21-1 and TRBJ2-7; the DNA was not compared with TRBD1, the D call given in the table. TRBV21-1 is termed a pseudogene. Sequenced sample: PBMCs or T cells enriched from blood (not recorded which). The DNA for the CDR3 is TGTGCCAGCAGCAAAAACAGGGGAGAGGGGGCCTACGAGCAGTACTTC. Protein sequence: CASSKNRGEGAYEQYF.